This passage covers 32 T cell receptor beta chains from one sample sequenced in a study of early T cells in non-severe SARS-CoV-2 infection. Using its own MiXCR run on the 5' RACE reads, TCRdb lists one record per CDR3 protein. The sample contains roughly 97,000 distinct CDR3 sequences, approximately 9.9% of which appear only once. The source material was whole blood, sampled at baseline. All receptors derive from an adult who was a healthcare worker with PCR-confirmed SARS-CoV-2 infection or an uninfected control (not recorded which).

This clonotype has ten or more counts. CDR3 DNA: TGTGCCAGCAGTTTAGGCTATGGCTACACCTTC. Protein: CASSLGYGYTF. This chain links TRBV12-3 or TRBV12-4 with TRBJ1-2, with D unresolved. This CDR3 contains 11 residues. Trimming stripped 1 base from V and 4 bases from J, with 1 base between.

This clonotype was counted many times. The CDR3 nucleotides are TGTGCCAGCAGCTTCGGTGCGGGGGAGACCCAGTACTTC. This encodes CASSFGAGETQYF. This sequence joins TRBV11-2 and TRBJ2-5; D perhaps matches TRBD2 (6 bases). This CDR3 comprises 13 residues. V shed 3 bases and J shed 5 bases, with 10 bases lying between them. The germline gives CDR1 SGHAT, CDR2 FQNNGV.

This clonotype was counted between two and nine times. The chain carries TRBV9 and TRBJ2-1; no reliable D call. CDR1 and CDR2 from the germline V gene are SGDLS and YYNGEE. The CDR3 is 13 amino acids. V was cut by 0 bases and J by 8 bases, with 9 bases left in between. The CDR3 DNA sequence: TGTGCCAGCAGCGTAGTGAAGCAGGATGAGCAGTTCTTC. Residues: CASSVVKQDEQFF. Full variable domain (outside the CDR3, taken from reference TRBV9 and TRBJ2-1): DSGVTQTPKHLITATGQRVTLRCSPRSGDLSVYWYQQSLDQGLQFLIQYYNGEERAKGNILERFSAQQFPDLHSELNLSSLELGDSALYFCASSVVKQDEQFFGPGTRLTVL.

The chain has TRBV11-2 and TRBJ2-2; D remains unclear. The CDR3 length is 13 residues. The ends were cut back, 5 bases at V and 5 bases at J, with 9 bases in the middle. Germline CDR1 reads SGHAT; CDR2 reads FQNNGV. CDR3 in amino acids: CASSRGGTGELFF. The DNA for the CDR3 is TGTGCCAGCAGCCGCGGTGGGACCGGGGAGCTGTTTTTT.

This clonotype was observed a few times. The chain joins TRBV29-1 to TRBJ2-3; no definite D call. The CDR3 runs to 13 residues. Per the germline V gene, CDR1 is SQVTM and CDR2 is ANQGSEA. V was cut by 5 bases and J by 0 bases, with 9 bases left in between. The CDR3 sequence: CSVPPDSTDTQYF. The DNA for the CDR3 is TGCAGCGTTCCGCCGGACAGCACAGATACGCAGTATTTT.

This chain links TRBV18 with TRBJ1-2; TRBD1 matches 7 bases. In germline, CDR1 is KGHSH, CDR2 LQKENI. Trimming cost V 2 bases and J 8 bases; bases outside gene matches: 11. The CDR3 is 15 residues long. The CDR3 loop reads CASSPNTGEIGGYTF. CDR3 coding DNA: TGTGCCAGCTCACCAAATACAGGGGAAATAGGCGGCTACACCTTC.

The chain joins TRBV3-1 to TRBJ2-7, with D hard to call. The germline V gene has CDR1 LGHDT and CDR2 YNNKEL (reference sequence). CDR3 length equals 13 residues. With 1 base removed from V and 1 base from J, the gap between germline ends came to 5 bases. DNA of the CDR3: TGTGCCAGCAGCCAAGGCCTTTCCTACGAGCAGTACTTC. Its translation is CASSQGLSYEQYF.

As to this clonotype: This may be a read error: a much more frequent sequence differs by one nucleotide. V and J are TRBV7-8 and TRBJ2-1; D may be TRBD2 (6 bases). The CDR3 is 15 amino acids. CDR1 and CDR2 from the germline V gene are SGHVS and FQNEAQ. CDR3: CTSSLRGSSYNEQFF. The CDR3 nucleotides are TGTACCAGCAGCTTACGGGGGTCCTCCTACAATGAGCAGTTCTTC. Based on the CDR3 plus reference TRBV7-8 and TRBJ2-1, the full variable domain is GAGVSQSPRYKVAKRGQDVALRCDPISGHVSLFWYQQALGQGPEFLTYFQNEAQLDKSGLPSDRFFAERPEGSVSTLKIQRTQQEDSAVYLCTSSLRGSSYNEQFFGPGTRLTVL.

The V gene is TRBV10-2, the J gene TRBJ2-1; 11 bases match TRBD2. From germline, CDR1 is WSHSY and CDR2 SAAADI. The ends lost 6 bases at V and 6 bases at J; junction bases unmatched: 7. The CDR3 spans 15 residues. This CDR3 is CASSILAGGRNEQFF. The CDR3 region has the DNA TGCGCCAGCAGCATTCTAGCGGGGGGTCGCAATGAGCAGTTCTTC.

This clonotype was counted at least ten times. The rearrangement uses TRBV7-2 and TRBJ1-4; the match to TRBD1 covers 7 bases. The CDR3 sequence is 16 residues long. J gave up 4 bases and V 5 bases, and 10 bases lay outside the gene matches. Germline V gene data show CDR1 as SGHTA and CDR2 as FQGNSA. For the CDR3, the DNA is TGTGCCAGCAGCACGCCAACGGGACAGTATAATGAAAAACTGTTTTTT. Encoded protein: CASSTPTGQYNEKLFF.

The chain joins TRBV4-2 to TRBJ2-1; perhaps TRBD1 as D (5 bases). Trimming cost V 0 bases and J 3 bases, with 18 bases left between them. Germline CDR1 LGHNA, CDR2 YNFKEQ. CDR3 length equals 18 residues. The CDR3 DNA reads as TGTGCCAGCAGCCAAGATAGAACTGCCAGGGCGGACTACAATGAGCAGTTCTTC. It translates to CASSQDRTARADYNEQFF.

The sample holds many counts of this clonotype. The chain carries TRBV6-5 and TRBJ2-3; D ambiguous. Per the germline V gene, CDR1 is MNHEY and CDR2 is SVGAGI. The V end was cut by 0 bases, the J end by 3 bases, with 13 bases between. CDR3 length equals 16 residues. The CDR3 spells CASSYSTGWSTDTQYF. For the CDR3, the DNA is TGTGCCAGCAGTTACTCGACGGGCTGGTCGACAGATACGCAGTATTTT.

V usage is TRBV20-1 and J usage is TRBJ2-7, with TRBD1 as a possible D gene (5 bases). Germline V gene data show CDR1 as DFQATT and CDR2 as SNEGSKA (reference sequence). This CDR3 is built from 14 residues. Trimming pared 1 base from V and 1 base from J, leaving 11 bases between. The chain's CDR3 is CSARGQRLSYEQYF. CDR3 nucleotides: TGCAGTGCTAGAGGACAGAGATTATCCTACGAGCAGTACTTC.

V is TRBV12-3 or TRBV12-4 and J is TRBJ2-5; TRBD1 is a possible D gene (5 bases). The CDR3 totals 14 residues. Deletions cut 6 bases from V and 2 bases from J, with 13 bases between. In DNA, the CDR3 is TGTGCCAGCAGCCTGGACAACTTTCAAGAGACCCAGTACTTC. Translating it yields CASSLDNFQETQYF.

At least ten counts were recorded for this clonotype. V and J are TRBV19 and TRBJ1-4; a possible D gene is TRBD1 (5 bases). Germline CDR1 and CDR2: LNHDA and SQIVND (reference sequence). The V end was cut by 5 bases, the J end by 8 bases, with 18 bases between. The CDR3 contains 15 residues. The CDR3 spells CASSVRQTIGEKLFF. The CDR3 coding sequence is TGTGCCAGTAGTGTCCGACAGACTATAGGGGAAAAACTGTTTTTT. Combining the CDR3 with reference TRBV19 and TRBJ1-4 gives the whole variable domain DGGITQSPKYLFRKEGQNVTLSCEQNLNHDAMYWYRQDPGQGLRLIYYSQIVNDFQKGDIAEGYSVSREKKESFPLTVTSAQKNPTAFYLCASSVRQTIGEKLFFGSGTQLSVL.

The sample holds a few counts of this clonotype. The chain recombines TRBV29-1 with TRBJ2-3; 14 nucleotides line up with TRBD2. This CDR3 is built from 20 residues. Germline values: CDR1 SQVTM, CDR2 ANQGSEA. V dropped 2 bases and J dropped 4; count of bases not matched to a gene: 17. The CDR3 DNA is TGCAGCGTTGAAACCCTCGCCCTTGGACTAGCGGGGGGCGGGGCAGATACGCAGTATTTT. It translates to CSVETLALGLAGGGADTQYF.

The genes are TRBV11-2 and TRBJ1-6; TRBD1 might be the D (5 bases). The V gene's germline CDR1 is SGHAT and CDR2 FQNNGV. The V and J ends lost 5 bases and 6 bases respectively, with 8 bases between them. The CDR3 loop spans 13 amino acids. This CDR3 is CASSRQPNSPLHF. The CDR3, as DNA: TGTGCCAGCAGCCGACAGCCTAATTCACCCCTCCACTTT. Looking up the rest from reference TRBV11-2 and TRBJ1-6 gives the full variable domain: EAGVAQSPRYKIIEKRQSVAFWCNPISGHATLYWYQQILGQGPKLLIQFQNNGVVDDSQLPKDRFSAERLKGVDSTLKIQPAKLEDSAVYLCASSRQPNSPLHFGNGTRLTVT.

This clonotype appeared many times. The chain uses TRBV12-5 and TRBJ2-7, with no clear D. Germline V CDR1 and CDR2: LGHNT, FRNRAP. The length of the CDR3 is 13 residues. Deletions cut 3 bases from V and 9 bases from J, with 15 bases between. The CDR3 DNA follows: TGTGCTAGTGGTTTTCAAAGGAGCCCCCGGCAGTACTTC. Translation gives CASGFQRSPRQYF.

This chain uses TRBV28 with TRBJ1-5; weak D call: TRBD1 (5 bases). V was trimmed by 5 bases and J by 2 bases, leaving 16 bases between them. This CDR3 comprises 16 residues. Germline CDR1 and CDR2: MDHEN and SYDVKM. The CDR3 bases are TGTGCCAGCAGTCCCCCCGGGCGGGGGGGCAATCAGCCCCAGCATTTT. Protein sequence: CASSPPGRGGNQPQHF. The full variable domain, its missing parts supplied by reference TRBV28 and TRBJ1-5, is DVKVTQSSRYLVKRTGEKVFLECVQDMDHENMFWYRQDPGLGLRLIYFSYDVKMKEKGDIPEGYSVSREKKERFSLILESASTNQTSMYLCASSPPGRGGNQPQHFGDGTRLSIL.

The chain links TRBV7-2 to TRBJ2-1, with 13 bases matching TRBD2. The junction had 3 bases not matched to a gene; V was cut back by 6 bases and J by 4 bases. This CDR3 comprises 15 residues. Germline V gene data show CDR1 as SGHTA and CDR2 as FQGNSA. CDR3 coding DNA: TGTGCCAGCAGACGGACTAGCGGGAGTTACAATGAGCAGTTCTTC. Protein: CASRRTSGSYNEQFF.

This clonotype was seen repeatedly, ten times or more. The gene calls are TRBV6-2 or TRBV6-3 and TRBJ2-7; no definite D call. Trimming took 8 bases from V and 3 from J, leaving 8 bases between them. Germline assignment: CDR1 MNHEY and CDR2 SVGEGT. The CDR3 spans 11 residues. For the CDR3, the DNA is TGTGCCAGCGGGGTTCACTACGAGCAGTACTTC. Its translation: CASGVHYEQYF.

The chain combines TRBV6-6 with TRBJ2-7; unclear D gene. Trimming left V 1 base short and J 3 bases short, with 7 bases between. CDR1 is MNHNY, CDR2 SVGAGI, per germline (reference sequence). CDR3 length equals 13 residues. The CDR3 coding sequence is TGTGCCAGCAGTTACTGGACGGACTACGAGCAGTACTTC. It yields the protein CASSYWTDYEQYF.

This clonotype was detected ten times or more. This rearrangement joins TRBV24-1 to TRBJ2-1; D remains ambiguous. Trimming cost V 1 base and J 5 bases, with 8 bases left between them. The CDR3 consists of 14 residues. Germline assignment: CDR1 KGHDR and CDR2 SFDVKD. The CDR3 here is CATSDLRADNEQFF. In nucleotides, the CDR3 is TGTGCCACCAGTGATTTAAGAGCTGACAATGAGCAGTTCTTC.

Regarding this clonotype: A much more abundant neighbour one base away suggests this may be a read error. This chain joins TRBV14 and TRBJ2-1; possible D gene TRBD2, 6 bases. The CDR3 is made up of 14 amino acids. CDR1 SGHDN and CDR2 FVKESK come from the germline V gene. For the CDR3, the DNA is TGTGCCAACAGCCAACTCGATGGGAGGAGCCAGCAGTTCTTC. It encodes CANSQLDGRSQQFF.

The chain uses TRBV10-2 and TRBJ2-7; tentatively, D is TRBD2 (6 bases). Trimming stripped 3 bases from V and 8 bases from J, with 14 bases between. The CDR3 spans 13 residues. Germline CDR1 is WSHSY and CDR2 is SAAADI. CDR3 in DNA: TGCGCCAGCAGTGAAGTAGGAGGGAATAAGCAGTACTTC. It yields the protein CASSEVGGNKQYF.

In this sample, this clonotype turned up a few times. The V and J genes are TRBV29-1 and TRBJ1-1, with unresolved D. The germline gives CDR1 SQVTM, CDR2 ANQGSEA. The CDR3 is made up of 10 amino acids. Deletions cut 4 bases from V and 9 bases from J, with 9 bases between. For the CDR3, the DNA is TGCAGCGTTGTCGGAACCCAAGCTTTCTTT. Its protein is CSVVGTQAFF.

This clonotype was observed many times. The chain recombines TRBV7-2 with TRBJ2-2; 16 bases match TRBD2. Germline CDR1 reads SGHTA; CDR2 reads FQGNSA. The ends lost 6 bases at V and 5 bases at J; junction bases unmatched: 6. The CDR3 runs 17 residues. The CDR3 sequence is CASRGTSGGAGTGELFF. CDR3 coding DNA: TGTGCCAGCAGAGGGACTAGCGGGGGGGCTGGAACCGGGGAGCTGTTTTTT.

The rearrangement joins TRBV11-2 to TRBJ1-6; D remains ambiguous. This CDR3 has 14 residues. V was trimmed by 1 base and J by 8 bases, leaving 9 bases between them. Germline CDR1 SGHAT, CDR2 FQNNGV. The CDR3 DNA follows: TGTGCCAGCAGCTTAGTGGGCGGGGATTCACCCCTCCACTTT. It is translated as CASSLVGGDSPLHF.

This clonotype was counted ten times or more. The chain links TRBV7-3 to TRBJ1-1; tentatively, D is TRBD1 (6 bases). Germline V gene data show CDR1 as SGHTA and CDR2 as FQGTGA. This CDR3 comprises 17 residues. Trimming shortened V by 3 bases and J by 0 bases, and 17 bases separated the two germline ends. The CDR3 spells CASSLGFGGQLNTEAFF. CDR3 bases: TGTGCCAGCAGCTTGGGGTTCGGAGGACAGCTGAACACTGAAGCTTTCTTT.

The chain uses TRBV7-2 and TRBJ2-3, with unresolved D. Germline values: CDR1 SGHTA, CDR2 FQGNSA. The germline V and J ends were trimmed by 2 bases and 0 bases, with 9 bases remaining between them. This CDR3 has 15 residues. The chain's CDR3 is CASSLLYSSTDTQYF. The CDR3 DNA follows: TGTGCCAGCAGCTTACTTTACTCAAGCACAGATACGCAGTATTTT.

The chain has TRBV6-5 and TRBJ2-5; 7 bases match TRBD1. Germline trimming cut 10 bases from V and 4 bases from J; bases unmatched to any gene: 9. The CDR3 length is 13 residues. Looked up from germline, CDR1 is MNHEY and CDR2 is SVGAGI. The CDR3 reads CATQAGGRETQYF. As DNA, the CDR3 is TGTGCCACCCAAGCAGGGGGAAGAGAGACCCAGTACTTC.

This sequence joins TRBV7-7 and TRBJ1-5, with D unclear. The CDR3 contains 13 residues. V gave up 4 bases and J gave up 7 bases, with 11 bases separating them. The germline CDR1 and CDR2 sequences are SSHAT and FNYEAQ (reference sequence). As DNA, the CDR3 is TGTGCCAGCAGCTCGACTCCAGAGCAGCCCCAGCATTTT. This translates into CASSSTPEQPQHF.